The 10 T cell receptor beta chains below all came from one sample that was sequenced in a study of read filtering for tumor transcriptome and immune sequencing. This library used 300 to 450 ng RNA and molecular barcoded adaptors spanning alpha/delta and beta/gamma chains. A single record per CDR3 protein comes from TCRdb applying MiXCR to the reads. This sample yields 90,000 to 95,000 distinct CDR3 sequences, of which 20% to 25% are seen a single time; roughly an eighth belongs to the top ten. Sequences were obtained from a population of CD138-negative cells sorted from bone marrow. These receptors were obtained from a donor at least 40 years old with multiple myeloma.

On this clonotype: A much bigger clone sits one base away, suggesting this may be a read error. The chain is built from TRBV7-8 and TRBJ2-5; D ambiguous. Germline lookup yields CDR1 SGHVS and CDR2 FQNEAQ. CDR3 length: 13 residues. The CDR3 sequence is CASSFASQETRYF. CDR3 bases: TGTGCCAGCAGCTTCGCTAGTCAAGAGACCCGGTACTTC.

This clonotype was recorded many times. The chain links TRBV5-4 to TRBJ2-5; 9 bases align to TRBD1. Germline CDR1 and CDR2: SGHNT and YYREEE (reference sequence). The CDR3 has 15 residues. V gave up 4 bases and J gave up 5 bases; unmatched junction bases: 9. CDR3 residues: CASSPGTGSYETQYF. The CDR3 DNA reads TGTGCCAGCAGCCCCGGGACAGGGTCGTACGAGACCCAGTACTTC.

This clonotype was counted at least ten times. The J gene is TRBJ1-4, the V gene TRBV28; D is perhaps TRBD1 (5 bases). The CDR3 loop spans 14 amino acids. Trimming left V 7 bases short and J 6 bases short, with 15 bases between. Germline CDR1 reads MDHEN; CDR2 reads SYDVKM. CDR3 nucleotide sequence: TGTGCCAGCACTTCGGGAGGGGTGGATGAAAAACTGTTTTTT. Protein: CASTSGGVDEKLFF.

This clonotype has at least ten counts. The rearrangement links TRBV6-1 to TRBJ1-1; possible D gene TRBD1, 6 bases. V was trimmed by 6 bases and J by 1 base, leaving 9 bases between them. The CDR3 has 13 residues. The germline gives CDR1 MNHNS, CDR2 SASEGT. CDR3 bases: TGTGCCAGCAGATGGGGACAGAACACTGAAGCTTTCTTT. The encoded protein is CASRWGQNTEAFF.

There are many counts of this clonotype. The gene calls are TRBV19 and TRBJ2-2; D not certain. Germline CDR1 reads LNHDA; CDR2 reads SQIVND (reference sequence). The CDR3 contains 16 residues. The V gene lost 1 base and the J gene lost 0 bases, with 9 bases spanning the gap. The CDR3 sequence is CASSIVVTANTGELFF. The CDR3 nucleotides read TGTGCCAGTAGTATAGTCGTAACCGCGAACACCGGGGAGCTGTTTTTT. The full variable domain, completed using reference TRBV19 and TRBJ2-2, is DGGITQSPKYLFRKEGQNVTLSCEQNLNHDAMYWYRQDPGQGLRLIYYSQIVNDFQKGDIAEGYSVSREKKESFPLTVTSAQKNPTAFYLCASSIVVTANTGELFFGEGSRLTVL.

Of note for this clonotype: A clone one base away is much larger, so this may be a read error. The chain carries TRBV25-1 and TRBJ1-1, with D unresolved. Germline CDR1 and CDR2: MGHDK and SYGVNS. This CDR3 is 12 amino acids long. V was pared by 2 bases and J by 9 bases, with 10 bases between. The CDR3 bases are TGTGCCAGCAGTGAAGACGTCCTGAAAGCTTTCTTT. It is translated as CASSEDVLKAFF.

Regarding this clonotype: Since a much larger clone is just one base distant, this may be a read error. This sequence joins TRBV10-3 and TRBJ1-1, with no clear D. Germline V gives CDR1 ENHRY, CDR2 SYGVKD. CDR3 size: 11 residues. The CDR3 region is CAIGENTEAFF. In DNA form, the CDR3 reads TGTGCCATCGGTGAGAACACTGAAGCTTTCTTT.

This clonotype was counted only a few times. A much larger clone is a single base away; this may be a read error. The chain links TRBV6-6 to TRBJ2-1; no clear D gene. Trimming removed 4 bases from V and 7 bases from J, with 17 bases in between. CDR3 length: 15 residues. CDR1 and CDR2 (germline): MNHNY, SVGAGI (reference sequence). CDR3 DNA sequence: TGTGCCAGCAGTTGCGTCTCCACGAGCTTGAATGAGCAGTTCTTC. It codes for CASSCVSTSLNEQFF.

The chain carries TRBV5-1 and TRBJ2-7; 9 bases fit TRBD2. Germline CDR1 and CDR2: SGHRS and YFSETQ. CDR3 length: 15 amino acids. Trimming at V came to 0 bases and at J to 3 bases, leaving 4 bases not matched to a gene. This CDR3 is CASSLGLAGNYEQYF. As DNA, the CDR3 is TGCGCCAGCAGCTTGGGTCTAGCGGGGAACTACGAGCAGTACTTC.

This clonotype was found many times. The chain's CDR3 is CASSSGGPSTDTQYF. The CDR3 region has the DNA TGTGCCAGCAGTAGCGGGGGGCCTAGCACAGATACGCAGTATTTT. The rearrangement links TRBV6-5 to TRBJ2-3; 9 bases map to TRBD2. The germline V gene has CDR1 MNHEY and CDR2 SVGAGI. V shed 5 bases, J shed 0 bases, and the junction held 3 bases outside the gene matches. The CDR3 loop spans 15 amino acids.